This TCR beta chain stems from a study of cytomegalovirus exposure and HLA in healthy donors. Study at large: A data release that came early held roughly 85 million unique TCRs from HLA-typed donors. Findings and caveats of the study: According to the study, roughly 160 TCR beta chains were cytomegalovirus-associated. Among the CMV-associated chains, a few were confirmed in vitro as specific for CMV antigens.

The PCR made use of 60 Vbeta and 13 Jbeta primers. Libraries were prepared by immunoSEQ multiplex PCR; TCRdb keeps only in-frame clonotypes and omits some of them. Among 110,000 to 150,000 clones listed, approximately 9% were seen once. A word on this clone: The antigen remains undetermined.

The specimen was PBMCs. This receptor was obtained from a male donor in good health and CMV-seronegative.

CDR3: CASSGRTVRQYEQYF. The DNA for the CDR3 is TGTGCCAGCAGTGGTCGTACAGTAAGACAATACGAGCAGTACTTC. The gene calls are TRBV6-1 and TRBJ2-7; D gene uncertain. With 4 bases removed from V and 4 bases from J, the gap between germline ends came to 17 bases. CDR3 length: 15 residues. Germline CDR1 reads MNHNS; CDR2 reads SASEGT.